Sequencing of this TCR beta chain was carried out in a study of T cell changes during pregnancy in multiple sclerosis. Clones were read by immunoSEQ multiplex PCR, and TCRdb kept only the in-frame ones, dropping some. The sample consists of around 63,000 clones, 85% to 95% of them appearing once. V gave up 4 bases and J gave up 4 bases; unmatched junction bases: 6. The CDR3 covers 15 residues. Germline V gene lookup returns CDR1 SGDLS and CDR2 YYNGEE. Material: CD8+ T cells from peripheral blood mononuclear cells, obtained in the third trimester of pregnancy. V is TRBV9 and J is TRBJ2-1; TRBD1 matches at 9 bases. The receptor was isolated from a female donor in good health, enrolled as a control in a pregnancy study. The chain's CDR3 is CASSMTGTGYNEQFF. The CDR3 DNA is TGTGCCAGCAGCATGACGGGGACAGGGTACAATGAGCAGTTCTTC.